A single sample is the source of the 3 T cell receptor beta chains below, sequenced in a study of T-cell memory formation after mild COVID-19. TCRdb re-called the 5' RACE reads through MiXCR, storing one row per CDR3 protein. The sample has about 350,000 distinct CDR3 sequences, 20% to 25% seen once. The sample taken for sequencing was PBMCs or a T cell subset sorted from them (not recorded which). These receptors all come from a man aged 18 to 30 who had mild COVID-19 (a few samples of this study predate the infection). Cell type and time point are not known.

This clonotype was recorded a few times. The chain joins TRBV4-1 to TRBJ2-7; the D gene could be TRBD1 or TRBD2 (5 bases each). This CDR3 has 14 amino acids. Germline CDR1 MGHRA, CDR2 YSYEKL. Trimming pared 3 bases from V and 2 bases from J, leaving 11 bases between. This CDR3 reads CASSQGRNTYEQYF. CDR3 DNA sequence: TGCGCCAGCAGCCAGGGACGGAATACCTACGAGCAGTACTTC.

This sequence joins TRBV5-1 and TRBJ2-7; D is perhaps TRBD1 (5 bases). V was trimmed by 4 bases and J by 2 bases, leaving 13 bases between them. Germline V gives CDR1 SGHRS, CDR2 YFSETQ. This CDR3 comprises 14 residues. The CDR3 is CASSPDSPTYEQYF. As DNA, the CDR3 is TGCGCCAGCAGCCCCGACAGTCCCACCTACGAGCAGTACTTC.

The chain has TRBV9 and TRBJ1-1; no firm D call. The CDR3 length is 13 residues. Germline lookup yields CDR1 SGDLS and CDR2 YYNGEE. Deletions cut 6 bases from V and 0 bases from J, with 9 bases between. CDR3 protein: CASNGLLNTEAFF. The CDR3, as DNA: TGTGCCAGCAACGGGCTCTTGAACACTGAAGCTTTCTTT.